This T cell receptor (beta chain) was sequenced for a study of blood T cell repertoires in COVID-19. About the study: Italy, Spain and the United States were the sources of the convalescent and acute COVID-19 samples.

Those enrolled in Seattle joined during active infection and were followed longitudinally afterward. Assay: immunoSEQ multiplex PCR; the TCRdb copy retains only in-frame clones and omits some. The profile shows roughly 250,000 clones, about 85% of them singletons. The sequencing sample was made of peripheral blood. This clonotype was obtained from a human donor with COVID-19, enrolled during active disease. The donor label of this sample is uncertain.

In DNA form, the CDR3 reads TGTGCCAGCAGTATTCCTCTTCCAGGGGGCATCTACAATGAGCAGTTCTTC. It translates to CASSIPLPGGIYNEQFF. The chain recombines TRBV28 with TRBJ2-1; 8 bases align to TRBD1. J lost 3 bases, V lost 5 bases, and 12 bases had no gene match. The CDR3 totals 17 residues. Germline V CDR1 and CDR2: MDHEN, SYDVKM.